The following is a T cell receptor beta chain sequence with its context. What it recognizes is unknown. This record comes from a study of cytomegalovirus exposure and HLA in healthy donors. On the study more broadly: The approximately 120 million unique TCR beta sequences, from approximately 170 million T cells, were found by an earlier analysis. Points from the study as a whole: What a later analysis reportedly showed was that an Asian-associated ancestry cluster had fewer N-insertions than the approximately 670-donor mean. The study designated around 150 TCR beta chains cytomegalovirus-associated.

The donors (healthy individuals) were bone marrow donors. The PCR contained 60 Vbeta and 13 Jbeta primers. This table comes from immunoSEQ multiplex PCR, and its TCRdb copy is limited to in-frame clones, with some not included. The sample contains approximately 150,000 clones, about 70% of which appear only once. V dropped 5 bases and J dropped 0 bases, with 14 bases sitting between them. The germline V gene has CDR1 SGHTA and CDR2 FQGNSA. CDR3 length: 15 residues. Sample: PBMCs. The chain carries TRBV7-2 and TRBJ2-7; no clear D. The origin of this receptor is a woman aged 40 to 50 in good health and CMV-seropositive. CDR3 DNA sequence: TGTGCCAGCAGCCCCCTTGGCGGTTCCTCCTACGAGCAGTACTTC. Amino acid sequence: CASSPLGGSSYEQYF. The entire variable domain, with the rest obtained from reference TRBV7-2 and TRBJ2-7, is as follows: GAGVSQSPSNKVTEKGKDVELRCDPISGHTALYWYRQSLGQGLEFLIYFQGNSAPDKSGLPSDRFSAERTGGSVSTLTIQRTQQEDSAVYLCASSPLGGSSYEQYFGPGTRLTVT.